The sequence of this TCR beta chain was determined in a study of T cells after posttransplantation cyclophosphamide. Sample share makes this clone medium-sized. V dropped 8 bases and J dropped 3 bases, with 10 bases sitting between them. Looked up from germline, CDR1 is MNHNS and CDR2 is SASEGT. This CDR3 has 12 residues. Only in-frame clones appear in the TCRdb table, and some are missing; sequencing was by immunoSEQ multiplex PCR. Sampling found about 12,000 clones, none seen once. The receptor was derived from a woman in her forties in good health, CMV-negative, and a related stem cell transplant donor. The V call is TRBV6-1, the J call TRBJ1-1; a possible D gene is TRBD1 (5 bases). Sequenced sample: PBMCs. The CDR3: CASGRRDTEAFF. The CDR3 nucleotides are TGTGCCAGCGGACGCAGGGACACTGAAGCTTTCTTT.